This TCR beta chain was documented in a study of blood T cell repertoires in COVID-19. In the study overall: Sample material is recorded as cDNA or gDNA derived from T cells, B-cell-depleted T cells, or PBMCs.

The sample holds one count of this clone. The CDR3 covers 15 residues. Germline V gene lookup returns CDR1 SNHLY and CDR2 FYNNEI. Losses at the gene ends were 6 bases for V and 0 bases for J; bases not matched to a gene: 5. Generated by immunoSEQ multiplex PCR, the TCRdb table keeps only in-frame clones and is missing some. In the table there are over 200,000 clones, roughly 91% of which are singletons. Sequencing was performed on peripheral blood. The receptor was derived from a woman in her forties who had recovered from COVID-19. The chain has TRBV2 and TRBJ2-1; TRBD1 aligns across 7 bases. The DNA for the CDR3 is TGTGCCAGCAGGTCGGGACAGAACTCCTACAATGAGCAGTTCTTC. This codes for CASRSGQNSYNEQFF.